This TCR beta chain was identified during a study of T cell responses to AZD1222 COVID-19 vaccine. General study findings and limits: Baseline testing showed seropositivity in only a handful of AZD1222 recipients. Distributed over spike, vaccine-associated CD4 TCRs predominated at 160-218 and 743-854. Mostly white British, mostly female donors; authors suggested clonal diversity may be underestimated.

Comment on this clone: Its antigen is still unknown.

This CDR3 is built from 17 residues. Germline CDR1 reads SEHNR; CDR2 reads FQNEAQ (reference sequence). Trimming cost V 6 bases and J 2 bases, with 21 bases left between them. Libraries were prepared by immunoSEQ multiplex PCR; TCRdb keeps only in-frame clonotypes and omits some of them. Among 95,000 to 110,000 clones listed, around 87% were seen once. This chain uses TRBV7-9 with TRBJ2-3; D might be TRBD1 or TRBD2, each matching 6 bases. The clonotype comes from an adult in good health. The sequencing here drew on peripheral blood, taken on day 0 of AZD1222 vaccination. CDR3 sequence reads: CASSKRLGGKFTDTQYF. The CDR3 region has the DNA TGTGCCAGCAGTAAGAGGCTGGGGGGCAAATTCACAGATACGCAGTATTTT. Variable domain in full (rest from reference TRBV7-9 and TRBJ2-3): DTGVSQNPRHKITKRGQNVTFRCDPISEHNRLYWYRQTLGQGPEFLTYFQNEAQLEKSRLLSDRFSAERPKGSFSTLEIQRTEQGDSAMYLCASSKRLGGKFTDTQYFGPGTRLTVL.